This TCR beta chain was profiled in a study of blood T cell repertoires in COVID-19. About the research overall: From the United States, Italy and Spain came samples of acute and convalescent COVID-19.

Study processing details: Nucleated cell number was recorded as an estimate derived from reference gene primer amplification. The assay was immunoSEQ multiplex PCR, and TCRdb's table has in-frame clones only and misses some. Clone size and the V and J calls come from that table; the DNA yielded D and trimming. This table has around 450,000 clones, about nine tenths appearing once. The V gene's germline CDR1 is SGHRS and CDR2 YFSETQ. The CDR3 is 15 amino acids. With 4 bases clipped from V and 3 bases from J, the junction kept 5 bases outside the gene matches. This receptor was taken from a man aged 18-30 years who had recovered from COVID-19. This chain joins TRBV5-1 and TRBJ2-1, with TRBD1 matching over 9 bases. The sample was PBMCs or T cells enriched from blood (not recorded which). For the CDR3, the DNA is TGCGCCAGCAGCCCCGGGACAGGGCACTACAATGAGCAGTTCTTC. Its translation is CASSPGTGHYNEQFF.